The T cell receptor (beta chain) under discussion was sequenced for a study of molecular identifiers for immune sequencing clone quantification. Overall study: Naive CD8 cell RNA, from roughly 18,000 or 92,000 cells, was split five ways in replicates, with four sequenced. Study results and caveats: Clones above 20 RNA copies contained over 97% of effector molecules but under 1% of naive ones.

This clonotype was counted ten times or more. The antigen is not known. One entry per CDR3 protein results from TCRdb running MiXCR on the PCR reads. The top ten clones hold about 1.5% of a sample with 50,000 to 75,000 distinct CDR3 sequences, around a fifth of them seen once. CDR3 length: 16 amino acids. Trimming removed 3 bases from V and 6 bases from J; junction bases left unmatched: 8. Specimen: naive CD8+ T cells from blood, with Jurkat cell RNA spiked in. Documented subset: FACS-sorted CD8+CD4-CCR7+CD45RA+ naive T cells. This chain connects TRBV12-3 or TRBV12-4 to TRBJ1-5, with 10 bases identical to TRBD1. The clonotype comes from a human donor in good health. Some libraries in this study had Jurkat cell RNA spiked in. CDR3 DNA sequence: TGTGCCAGCAGTTTGGCCGGACAGGGGGTAGGTCAGCCCCAGCATTTT. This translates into CASSLAGQGVGQPQHF.